The entry below gives a single TCR beta chain sequence along with its context. As originally analysed: Reference gene primer amplification in the assay estimated nucleated cell counts. Only in-frame clones appear in the TCRdb table, and some are missing; sequencing was by immunoSEQ multiplex PCR. The V and J calls and clone size come from that table; D and trimming were worked out from the DNA. Of approximately 220,000 clones listed, 84% are singletons. Germline V gives CDR1 KGHSH, CDR2 LQKENI. Trimming removed 2 bases from V and 8 bases from J; junction bases left unmatched: 4. The CDR3 contains 15 residues. This sample is drawn from a study of blood T cell repertoires in COVID-19. Across the whole study: Samples came from the United States, Italy and Spain, spanning acute and convalescent COVID-19. T cells, B-cell-depleted T cells, or PBMCs provided the cDNA or gDNA that served as material.

This receptor was taken from a woman aged 25 to 39 who had recovered from COVID-19. This sequence joins TRBV18 and TRBJ1-5; 12 bases are a match to TRBD1. Sample: peripheral blood. The CDR3 here is CASSPGTGGSEPQHF. DNA of the CDR3: TGTGCCAGCTCACCAGGGACAGGGGGCTCGGAGCCCCAGCATTTT.